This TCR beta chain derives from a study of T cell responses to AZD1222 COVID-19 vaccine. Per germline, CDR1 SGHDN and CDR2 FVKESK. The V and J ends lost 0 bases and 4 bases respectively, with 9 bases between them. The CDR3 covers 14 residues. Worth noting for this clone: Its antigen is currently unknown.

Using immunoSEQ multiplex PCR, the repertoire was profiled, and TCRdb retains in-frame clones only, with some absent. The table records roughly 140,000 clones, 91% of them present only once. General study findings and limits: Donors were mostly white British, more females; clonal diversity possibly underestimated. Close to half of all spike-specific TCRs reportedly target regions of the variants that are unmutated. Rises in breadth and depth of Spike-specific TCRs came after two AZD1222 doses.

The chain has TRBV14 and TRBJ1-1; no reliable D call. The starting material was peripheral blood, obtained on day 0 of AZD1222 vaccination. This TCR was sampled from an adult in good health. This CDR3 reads CASSQEFTSTEAFF. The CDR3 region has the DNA TGTGCCAGCAGCCAAGAATTTACCAGCACTGAAGCTTTCTTT.